This passage covers 20 T cell receptor beta chains from one sample sequenced in a study of CD8+ T cells in alopecia areata. RNA extraction was followed by reverse transcription into cDNA, which acted as the sequencing template. Sequencing was performed with immunoSEQ multiplex PCR; in TCRdb, only in-frame clones are kept and a portion is missing. This sample carries around 97,000 clones, 55% of them seen once, and the ten largest clones take around 8.5%. Material: CD4+ T cells sorted from blood. The receptors stem from a human donor in good health.

In DNA, the CDR3 is TGTGCCAGCAGCGCCCAAGGGGGGGGGTATAATTCACCCCTCCACTTT. Its protein is CASSAQGGGYNSPLHF. The chain joins TRBV9 to TRBJ1-6; tentatively, D is TRBD1 (6 bases). CDR3 length equals 16 residues. Trimming left V 3 bases short and J 4 bases short, with 14 bases between. Germline CDR1 and CDR2: SGDLS and YYNGEE. The full variable domain, its missing parts supplied by reference TRBV9 and TRBJ1-6, is DSGVTQTPKHLITATGQRVTLRCSPRSGDLSVYWYQQSLDQGLQFLIQYYNGEERAKGNILERFSAQQFPDLHSELNLSSLELGDSALYFCASSAQGGGYNSPLHFGNGTRLTVT.

The genes are TRBV29-1 and TRBJ1-1; no clear D gene. The germline V gene encodes CDR1 SQVTM and CDR2 ANQGSEA. The CDR3 consists of 12 residues. With 4 bases removed from V and 4 bases from J, the gap between germline ends came to 10 bases. The DNA of the CDR3 is TGCAGCGTTGCGGGGTGGGTCACTGAAGCTTTCTTT. This codes for CSVAGWVTEAFF.

This clone was counted a few times. V is TRBV4-2 and J is TRBJ1-2, with TRBD1 identical over 10 bases. Germline CDR1 is LGHNA and CDR2 is YNFKEQ. This CDR3 spans 17 amino acids. The junction had 11 bases not matched to a gene; V was cut back by 2 bases and J by 5 bases. The CDR3 loop reads CASSQNTGTGDRYGYTF. The CDR3 DNA reads TGTGCCAGCAGCCAAAATACCGGGACAGGGGATCGGTATGGCTACACCTTC.

This rearrangement joins TRBV15 to TRBJ2-7; either TRBD1 or TRBD2 may supply D (5 bases each). V was cut by 0 bases and J by 5 bases, with 14 bases left in between. Germline CDR1 and CDR2: LNHNV and YYDKDF (reference sequence). This CDR3 spans 15 amino acids. CDR3 bases: TGTGCCACCAGCAGAGATAGAGAGGGGCACCACGAGCAGTACTTC. This translates into CATSRDREGHHEQYF.

This clone was counted between two and nine times. The chain employs TRBV25-1 and TRBJ1-4; 8 nucleotides match TRBD1. Germline lookup yields CDR1 MGHDK and CDR2 SYGVNS. The CDR3 is made up of 12 amino acids. Trimming cost V 4 bases and J 10 bases; bases outside gene matches: 2. The CDR3 DNA reads as TGTGCCAGCAGTGTCGGGACAGGAAAACTGTTTTTT. Its translation: CASSVGTGKLFF.

This clone has more than one count but fewer than ten. This chain connects TRBV14 to TRBJ2-7; D not certain. The CDR3 runs 15 residues. Germline assignment: CDR1 SGHDN and CDR2 FVKESK. Trimming pared 1 base from V and 4 bases from J, leaving 14 bases between. Here the CDR3 reads CASSQVHLDFYEQYF. The CDR3 DNA sequence: TGTGCCAGCAGCCAAGTCCACCTAGATTTTTACGAGCAGTACTTC.

J is TRBJ1-5 and V is TRBV4-1; 8 nucleotides agree with TRBD1. Germline V gene data show CDR1 as MGHRA and CDR2 as YSYEKL. The CDR3 runs to 15 residues. V shed 4 bases and J 7 bases; nucleotides not matched to a gene: 9. The CDR3 loop is CASSPDRDVRQPQHF. The CDR3 DNA reads TGCGCCAGCAGCCCGGACAGGGATGTCCGCCAGCCCCAGCATTTT.

The chain employs TRBV20-1 and TRBJ2-5; the D is unclear. This CDR3 contains 11 residues. With 3 bases removed from V and 5 bases from J, the gap between germline ends came to 7 bases. CDR1 is DFQATT, CDR2 SNEGSKA, per germline (reference sequence). The CDR3 nucleotides are TGCAGTGCTAGGGGTAGCGAGACCCAGTACTTC. Encoded protein: CSARGSETQYF.

The chain joins TRBV4-3 to TRBJ2-1, with D perhaps given as TRBD1 or TRBD2 (7 bases each). Germline CDR1 LGHNA, CDR2 YSLEER. The CDR3 has 18 amino acids. Between the trimmed V and J ends, which lost 8 bases and 0 bases, there was a span of 23 bases. The CDR3 DNA reads TGCGCCAGCTTGGGACATGACAGGGAGGGGATCTCCTACAATGAGCAGTTCTTC. It translates to CASLGHDREGISYNEQFF.

The table lists this clone with many counts. This chain joins TRBV19 and TRBJ2-1; 15 bases line up with TRBD2. The V gene's germline CDR1 is LNHDA and CDR2 SQIVND (reference sequence). Trimming removed 0 bases from V and 9 bases from J; junction bases left unmatched: 9. CDR3 length equals 18 residues. Here the CDR3 reads CASSIERTSGGASSEQFF. Written as DNA, the CDR3 is TGTGCCAGTAGTATAGAGCGGACTAGCGGGGGGGCATCTAGTGAGCAGTTCTTC.

The chain employs TRBV30 and TRBJ2-5; TRBD2 matches at 15 bases. Per the germline V gene, CDR1 is GTSNPN and CDR2 is SVGIG (reference sequence). The CDR3 sequence is 14 residues long. V was pared by 7 bases and J by 4 bases, with 4 bases of the junction left unmatched. The CDR3 region has the DNA TGTGCCTTCCGGACTAGCGGGGGGGTAGAGACCCAGTACTTC. It translates to CAFRTSGGVETQYF. The full variable domain, completed using reference TRBV30 and TRBJ2-5, is SQTIHQWPATLVQPVGSPLSLECTVEGTSNPNLYWYRQAAGRGLQLLFYSVGIGQISSEVPQNLSASRPQDRQFILSSKKLLLSDSGFYLCAFRTSGGVETQYFGPGTRLLVL.

This clone was seen more than once but under ten times. The junction and the germline gene differ at one end; a read error may be behind it. The rearrangement links TRBV7-2 to TRBJ2-5; perhaps D is TRBD1 or TRBD2 (5 bases each). There are 16 residues in the CDR3. Per germline, CDR1 SGHTA and CDR2 FQGNSA. CDR3 nucleotides: TGTGCCAGCAGCTTAATGTTATGGGGGTTCCAAGGGACCCAGTACTTC. This gives the protein CASSLMLWGFQGTQYF.

A single count supports this clone. The rearrangement uses TRBV7-2 and TRBJ2-7; possibly TRBD1 for D (5 bases). Deletions cut 1 base from V and 4 bases from J, with 14 bases between. CDR3 length equals 15 residues. From germline, CDR1 is SGHTA and CDR2 FQGNSA. The CDR3 loop is CASSLEWQGYYEQYF. The CDR3 nucleotides are TGTGCCAGCAGCTTAGAGTGGCAGGGCTATTACGAGCAGTACTTC.

This rearrangement joins TRBV9 to TRBJ1-6; the D is unclear. V was pared by 3 bases and J by 8 bases, with 18 bases between. The CDR3 consists of 16 residues. Looked up from germline, CDR1 is SGDLS and CDR2 is YYNGEE. CDR3 sequence: CASSDSEQLSHSPLHF. CDR3 sequence (DNA): TGTGCCAGCAGCGACTCCGAACAACTTTCACATTCACCCCTCCACTTT.

V gene TRBV5-4 combines with J gene TRBJ1-6, with a weak D call TRBD1 (5 bases). Germline V CDR1 and CDR2: SGHNT, YYREEE (reference sequence). With 2 bases removed from V and 10 bases from J, the gap between germline ends came to 16 bases. This CDR3 is 15 amino acids long. The CDR3 sequence is CASSLDWDLQSPLHF. CDR3 nucleotides: TGTGCCAGCAGCTTAGACTGGGACCTGCAATCACCCCTCCACTTT.

This clone has just a few counts. This rearrangement joins TRBV5-4 to TRBJ2-1, with D possibly being TRBD2 (5 bases). This CDR3 is 16 amino acids long. The germline V and J ends were trimmed by 0 bases and 3 bases, with 13 bases remaining between them. The V gene's germline CDR1 is SGHNT and CDR2 YYREEE (reference sequence). The CDR3 protein is CASSLVGLMLYNEQFF. In nucleotides, the CDR3 is TGTGCCAGCAGCTTGGTAGGACTCATGCTCTACAATGAGCAGTTCTTC.

The chain is built from TRBV27 and TRBJ1-6; weak D call: TRBD1 (6 bases). This CDR3 is built from 16 residues. Trimming took off 6 bases at V and 3 bases at J, with 15 bases between the two ends. The V gene's germline CDR1 is MNHEY and CDR2 SMNVEV (reference sequence). The CDR3 nucleotides read TGTGCCAGCAGGTACAGGGCCCCGAGCTATAATTCACCCCTCCACTTT. Protein sequence: CASRYRAPSYNSPLHF.

The chain employs TRBV5-1 and TRBJ2-1, with unresolved D. CDR1 is SGHRS, CDR2 YFSETQ, per germline. Trimming took 5 bases from V and 15 from J, leaving 9 bases between them. The CDR3 covers 9 residues. The CDR3 spells CASRCYLFF. In DNA form, the CDR3 reads TGCGCCAGCAGATGTTACTTGTTCTTC.

The V call is TRBV9, the J call TRBJ2-3, with 7 bases that match TRBD2. The trim removed 1 base at V and 5 bases at J, leaving 4 bases unmatched. Looked up from germline, CDR1 is SGDLS and CDR2 is YYNGEE. The CDR3 has 14 amino acids. CDR3 sequence (DNA): TGTGCCAGCAGCGTACGCTCTAGCGGAGATACGCAGTATTTT. This encodes CASSVRSSGDTQYF.

A few counts support this clone. This chain joins TRBV23-1 and TRBJ1-6, with a weak D call TRBD1 (6 bases). TRBV23-1 is designated an ORF whose function remains uncertain. This CDR3 spans 16 amino acids. Trimming shortened V by 0 bases and J by 10 bases, and 16 bases separated the two germline ends. The CDR3 here is CASSQSSTGLFSPLHF. CDR3 sequence (DNA): TGCGCCAGCAGTCAATCCTCAACAGGGTTATTCTCACCCCTCCACTTT.